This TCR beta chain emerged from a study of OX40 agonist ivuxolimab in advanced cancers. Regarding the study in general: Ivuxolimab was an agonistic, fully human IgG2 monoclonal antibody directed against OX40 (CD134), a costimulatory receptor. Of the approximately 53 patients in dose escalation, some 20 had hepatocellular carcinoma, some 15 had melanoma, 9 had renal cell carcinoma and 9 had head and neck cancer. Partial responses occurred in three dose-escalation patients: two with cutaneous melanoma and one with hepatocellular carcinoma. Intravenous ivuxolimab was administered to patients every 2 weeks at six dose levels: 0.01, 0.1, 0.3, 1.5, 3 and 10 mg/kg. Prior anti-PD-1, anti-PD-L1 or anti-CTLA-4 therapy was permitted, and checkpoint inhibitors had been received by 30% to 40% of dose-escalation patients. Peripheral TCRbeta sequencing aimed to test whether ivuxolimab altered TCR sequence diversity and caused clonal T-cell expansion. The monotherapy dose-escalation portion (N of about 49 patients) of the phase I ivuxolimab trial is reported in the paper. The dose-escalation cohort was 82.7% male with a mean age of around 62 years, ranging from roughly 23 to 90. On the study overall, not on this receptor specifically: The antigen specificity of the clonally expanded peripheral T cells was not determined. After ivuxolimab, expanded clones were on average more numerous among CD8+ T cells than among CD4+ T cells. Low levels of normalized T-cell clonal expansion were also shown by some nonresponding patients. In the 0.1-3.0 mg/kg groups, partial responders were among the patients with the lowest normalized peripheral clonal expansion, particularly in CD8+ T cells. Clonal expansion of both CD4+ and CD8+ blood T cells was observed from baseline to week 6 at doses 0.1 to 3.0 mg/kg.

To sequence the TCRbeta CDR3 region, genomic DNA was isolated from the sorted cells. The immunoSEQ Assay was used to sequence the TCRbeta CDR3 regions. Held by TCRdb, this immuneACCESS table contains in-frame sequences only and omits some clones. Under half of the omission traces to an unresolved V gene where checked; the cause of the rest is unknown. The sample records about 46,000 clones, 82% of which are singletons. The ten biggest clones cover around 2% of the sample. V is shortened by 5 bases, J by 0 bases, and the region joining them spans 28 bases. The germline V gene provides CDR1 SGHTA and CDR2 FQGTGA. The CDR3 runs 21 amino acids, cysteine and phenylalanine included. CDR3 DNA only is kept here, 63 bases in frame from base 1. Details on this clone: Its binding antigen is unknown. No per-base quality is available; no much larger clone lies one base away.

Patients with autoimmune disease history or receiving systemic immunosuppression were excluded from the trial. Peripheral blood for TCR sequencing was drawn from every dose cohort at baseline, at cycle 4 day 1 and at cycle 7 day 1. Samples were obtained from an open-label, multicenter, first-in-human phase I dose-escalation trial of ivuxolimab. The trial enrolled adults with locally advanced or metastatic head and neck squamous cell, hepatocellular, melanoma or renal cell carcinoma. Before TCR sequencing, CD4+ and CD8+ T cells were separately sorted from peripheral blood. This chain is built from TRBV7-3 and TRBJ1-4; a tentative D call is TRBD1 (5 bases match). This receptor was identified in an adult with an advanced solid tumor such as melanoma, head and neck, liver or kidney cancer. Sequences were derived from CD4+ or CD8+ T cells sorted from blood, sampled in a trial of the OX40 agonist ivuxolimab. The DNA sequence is TGTGCCAGCAGCCCCCCGGGACTTAATCCTCCCGGCCACACAACTAATGAAAAACTGTTTTTT. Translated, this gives CASSPPGLNPPGHTTNEKLFF.